The following is a T cell receptor beta chain sequence with its context. A much larger clone differs by one base, so this may be a read error. To make TCR beta libraries, researchers used iRepertoire HTBI primers and Arm-PCR of CDR3 regions. Using its own MiXCR run on the multiplex PCR reads, TCRdb lists one record per CDR3 protein. This table has approximately 540,000 distinct CDR3 sequences, approximately 12% appearing once. The record originates from a study of regulatory T cells in long-lasting Graves disease. The length of the CDR3 is 13 residues. Germline lookup yields CDR1 SGHTA and CDR2 FQGTGA. V shed 6 bases and J shed 6 bases, with 12 bases lying between them. Time point noted: newly diagnosed GD, antithyroid drugs for less than 3 months. RNA from PBMCs was the source of the TCR library. This same sample was also part of a study on T cells in Graves' hyperthyroidism and ophthalmopathy. This second study notes: Ophthalmopathy cases were set apart from stable hyperthyroidism by a 13 V-J model. The model predicted ophthalmopathy a median roughly 6.3 months before onset.

The sequence came from a woman aged 25 to 39 with Graves disease. This chain connects TRBV7-3 to TRBJ2-1; D is unclear. Sequences were derived from peripheral blood mononuclear cells (PBMCs), sampled at new diagnosis, from a patient treated with antithyroid drugs. CDR3 sequence: CASRSRTCNEQFF. Here the CDR3 DNA reads TGTGCCAGCAGGTCCCGGACCTGCAATGAGCAGTTCTTC.